These T cell receptor beta chains were read from a single sample in a study of blood T cell repertoires in COVID-19. The method was immunoSEQ multiplex PCR; TCRdb's version includes in-frame clones alone and lacks a portion of them. In the table there are about 200,000 clones, approximately 86% of which are singletons. Material: PBMCs or T cells enriched from blood (not recorded which). The receptors here all came from an older woman with acute COVID-19. The CDR3 runs from the conserved cysteine through the conserved F or W. The D gene is left open where the match is weak. Clone size, where shown, is once, few, many, or a class for clones that have expanded.

clone size	V gene	D gene	J gene	CDR3 DNA	CDR3 protein
few	TRBV11-2	TRBD1	TRBJ2-5	TGTGCCAGCAGCAGGGGACAGGGAGAGACCCAGTACTTC	CASSRGQGETQYF
few	TRBV25-1	NA	TRBJ1-5	TGTGCCAGCAGTGAGAGTAGCAATCAGCCCCAGCATTTT	CASSESSNQPQHF
NA	TRBV5-5	NA	TRBJ1-1	TGTGCCAGCAGCTTGGGACACTTGAACACTGAAGCTTTCTTT	CASSLGHLNTEAFF
NA	TRBV28	NA	TRBJ1-2	TGTGCCAGCAGCCTATATGGCTACACCTTC	CASSLYGYTF
NA	TRBV6-2/TRBV6-3	NA	TRBJ1-1	TGTGCCAGCAGTTACGTCAAGAACACTGAAGCTTTCTTT	CASSYVKNTEAFF
NA	TRBV7-2	TRBD1	TRBJ1-2	TGTGCCAGCAGCTTAGCGACAGGGGATGGCTACACCTTC	CASSLATGDGYTF
NA	TRBV5-1	TRBD2	TRBJ2-1	TGCGCCAGCAGCGTCCGGCCTAGCGGTGGAGGAAATGAGCAGTTCTTC	CASSVRPSGGGNEQFF
NA	TRBV12-3/TRBV12-4	NA	TRBJ2-1	TGTGCCAGCAGGCCCACCCGGAGCGATGAGCAGTTCTTC	CASRPTRSDEQFF
NA	TRBV12-3/TRBV12-4	TRBD1	TRBJ1-2	TGTGCCAGCACCCCGACAGGGAACTATGGCTACACCTTC	CASTPTGNYGYTF
NA	TRBV6-5	NA	TRBJ1-2	TGTGCCACTCAGTCCCCGGGGAGTGGCTACACCTTC	CATQSPGSGYTF
NA	TRBV6-5	TRBD1	TRBJ2-7	TGTGCCAGCAGTTGGTATGCGGGGACAGGGAACGAGCAGTACTTC	CASSWYAGTGNEQYF
few	TRBV5-1	NA	TRBJ1-4	TGCGCCAGCAGCCTCGGTCATCACGGGGAAAAACTGTTTTTT	CASSLGHHGEKLFF
NA	TRBV6-6	TRBD2	TRBJ2-1	TGTGCCAGCAGCCTCGGACTAGCGGGAGGGGGCAATGAGCAGTTCTTC	CASSLGLAGGGNEQFF
NA	TRBV5-4	NA	TRBJ1-4	TGTGCCAGCAGCTTTGACAGATCAACTAATGAAAAACTGTTTTTT	CASSFDRSTNEKLFF
NA	TRBV3-1/TRBV3-2	TRBD1	TRBJ2-5	TGTGCCAGCAGCCGCAAAGGGGGCGCGGAGACCCAGTACTTC	CASSRKGGAETQYF
NA	TRBV19	TRBD2	TRBJ2-5	TGTGCCAGTAGTAAGCGGGGGGGAATAAAAATTGAGACCCAGTACTTC	CASSKRGGIKIETQYF
NA	TRBV2	NA	TRBJ1-5	TGTGCCAGCAGTGAATCAGAAAATCAGCCCCAGCATTTT	CASSESENQPQHF
NA	TRBV27	TRBD2	TRBJ2-1	TGTGCCAGCAGTTCAAGCGGGGTGAACAATGAGCAGTTCTTC	CASSSSGVNNEQFF
many	TRBV5-5	TRBD1	TRBJ1-2	TGTGCCAGCAGCTTGGCAGGGGGAGCTAACTATGGCTACACCTTC	CASSLAGGANYGYTF
NA	TRBV10-3	TRBD2	TRBJ2-3	TGTGCCACCGGGACTAGCGGGGGGGGCACAGATACGCAGTATTTT	CATGTSGGGTDTQYF
NA	TRBV5-1	TRBD1	TRBJ1-1	TGCGCCAGCATCAAATCCCACAGGGGAGAGAACACTGAAGCTTTCTTT	CASIKSHRGENTEAFF
NA	TRBV5-5	NA	TRBJ1-3	TGTGCCAGCAAGGGCTCGGGGAACACCATATATTTT	CASKGSGNTIYF
NA	TRBV30	NA	TRBJ2-7	TGTGCCTGGAGGCCAGGGCTTTATCAACCCTACGAGCAGTACTTC	CAWRPGLYQPYEQYF
NA	TRBV14	TRBD1	TRBJ1-1	TGTGCCAGCAGGCTGGGACAGAGGAACACTGAAGCTTTCTTT	CASRLGQRNTEAFF
NA	TRBV25-1	NA	TRBJ1-3	TGTGCCAGCAGTGAAACTAAGTTCTCTGGAAACACCATATATTTT	CASSETKFSGNTIYF
NA	TRBV30	NA	TRBJ1-1	TGTGCCTGGAAGCGGTTTCCGAACACTGAAGCTTTCTTT	CAWKRFPNTEAFF
NA	TRBV11-3	TRBD1	TRBJ2-1	TGTGCCAGCAGCTTAGATGGGACAGGGCTCTTCAATGAGCAGTTCTTC	CASSLDGTGLFNEQFF
NA	TRBV19	NA	TRBJ2-1	TGTGCCAGTAGTATAGCCCGACAGTACAATGAGCAGTTCTTC	CASSIARQYNEQFF